This T cell receptor (beta chain) was obtained from a study of control samples from healthy donors and cancer patients. Measured with immunoSEQ multiplex PCR; TCRdb has only the in-frame clones, and not every one. Of around 95,000 clones listed, 87% are singletons. The V and J ends lost 3 bases and 0 bases respectively, with 5 bases between them. Germline CDR1 is LNHDA and CDR2 is SQIVND (reference sequence). This CDR3 is 13 amino acids long. The chain uses TRBV19 and TRBJ1-1; no reliable D call. The receptor was isolated from a woman in her 50s in good health. The sample comprised blood. CDR3 residues: CASSILVNTEAFF. In nucleotides, the CDR3 is TGTGCCAGTAGTATTCTGGTGAACACTGAAGCTTTCTTT.